The clone carrying this T cell receptor (beta chain) was detected only a few times. The CDR3 runs to 16 residues. Germline CDR1 SGDLS, CDR2 YYNGEE. Trimming stripped 4 bases from V and 2 bases from J, with 17 bases between. These data come from a study of control samples from healthy donors and cancer patients. The protocol was immunoSEQ multiplex PCR, while the TCRdb copy is restricted to in-frame clones and leaves out a portion. The sample has fewer than 90,000 clones; 80% to 90% are singletons. The TCR originated in a woman aged 60-75 years with head and neck cancer. The rearrangement joins TRBV9 to TRBJ2-3; a weak D match, TRBD2 (6 bases). Sample: PBMCs. In nucleotides, the CDR3 is TGTGCCAGCAGCCTTAAGAGCGGGCCGAACACAGATACGCAGTATTTT. Translation: CASSLKSGPNTDTQYF.